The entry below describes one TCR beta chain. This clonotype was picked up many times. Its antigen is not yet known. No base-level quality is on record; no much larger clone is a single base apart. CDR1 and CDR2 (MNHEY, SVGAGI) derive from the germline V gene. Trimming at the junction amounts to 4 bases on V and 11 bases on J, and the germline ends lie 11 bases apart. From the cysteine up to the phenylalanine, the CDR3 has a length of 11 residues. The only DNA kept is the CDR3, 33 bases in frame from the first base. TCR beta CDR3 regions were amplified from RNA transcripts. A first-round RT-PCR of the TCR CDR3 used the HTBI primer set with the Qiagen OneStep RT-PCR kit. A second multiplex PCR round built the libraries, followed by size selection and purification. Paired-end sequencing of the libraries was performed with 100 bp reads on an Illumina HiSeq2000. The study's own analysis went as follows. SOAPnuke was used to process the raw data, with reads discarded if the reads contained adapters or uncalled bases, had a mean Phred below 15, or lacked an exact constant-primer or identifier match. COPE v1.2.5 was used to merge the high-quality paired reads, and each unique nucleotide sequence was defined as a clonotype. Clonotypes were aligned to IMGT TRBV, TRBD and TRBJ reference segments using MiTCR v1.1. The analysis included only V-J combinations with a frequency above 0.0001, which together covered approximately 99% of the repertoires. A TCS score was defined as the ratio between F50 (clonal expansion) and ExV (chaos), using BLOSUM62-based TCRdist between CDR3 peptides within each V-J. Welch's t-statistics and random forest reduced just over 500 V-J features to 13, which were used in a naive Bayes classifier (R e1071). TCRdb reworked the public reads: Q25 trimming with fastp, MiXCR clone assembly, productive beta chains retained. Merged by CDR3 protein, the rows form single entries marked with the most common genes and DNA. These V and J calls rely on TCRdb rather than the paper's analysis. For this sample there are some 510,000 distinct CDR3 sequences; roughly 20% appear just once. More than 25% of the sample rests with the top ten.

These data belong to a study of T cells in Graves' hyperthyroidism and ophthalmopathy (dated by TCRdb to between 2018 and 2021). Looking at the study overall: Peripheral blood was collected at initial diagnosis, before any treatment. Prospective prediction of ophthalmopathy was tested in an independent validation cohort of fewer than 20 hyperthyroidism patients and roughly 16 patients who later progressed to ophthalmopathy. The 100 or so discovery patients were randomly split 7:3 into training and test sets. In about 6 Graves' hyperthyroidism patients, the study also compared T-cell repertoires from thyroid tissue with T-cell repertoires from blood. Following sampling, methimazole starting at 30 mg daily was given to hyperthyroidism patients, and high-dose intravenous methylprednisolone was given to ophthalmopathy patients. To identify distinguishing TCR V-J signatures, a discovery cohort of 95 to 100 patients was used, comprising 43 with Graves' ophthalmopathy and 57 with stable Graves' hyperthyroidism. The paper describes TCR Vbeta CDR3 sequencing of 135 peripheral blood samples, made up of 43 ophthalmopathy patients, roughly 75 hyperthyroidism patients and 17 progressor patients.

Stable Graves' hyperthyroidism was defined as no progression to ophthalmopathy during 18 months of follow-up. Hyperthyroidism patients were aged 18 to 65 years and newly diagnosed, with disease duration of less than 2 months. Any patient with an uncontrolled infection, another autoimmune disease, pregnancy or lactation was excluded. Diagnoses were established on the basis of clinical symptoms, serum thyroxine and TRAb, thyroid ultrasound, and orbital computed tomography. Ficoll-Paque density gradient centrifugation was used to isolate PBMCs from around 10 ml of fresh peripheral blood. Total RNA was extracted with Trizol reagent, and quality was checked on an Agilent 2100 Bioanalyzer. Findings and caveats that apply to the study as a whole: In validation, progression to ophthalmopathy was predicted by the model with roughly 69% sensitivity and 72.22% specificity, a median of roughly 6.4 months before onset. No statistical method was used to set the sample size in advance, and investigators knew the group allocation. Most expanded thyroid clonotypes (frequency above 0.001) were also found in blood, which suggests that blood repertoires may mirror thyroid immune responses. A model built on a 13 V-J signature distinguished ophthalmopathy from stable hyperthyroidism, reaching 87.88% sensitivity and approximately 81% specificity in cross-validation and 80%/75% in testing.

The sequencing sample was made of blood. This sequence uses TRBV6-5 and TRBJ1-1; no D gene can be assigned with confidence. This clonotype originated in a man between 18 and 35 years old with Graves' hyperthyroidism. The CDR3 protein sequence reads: CASSSGQGAFF. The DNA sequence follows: TGTGCCAGCAGTTCGGGTCAAGGGGCTTTCTTT.